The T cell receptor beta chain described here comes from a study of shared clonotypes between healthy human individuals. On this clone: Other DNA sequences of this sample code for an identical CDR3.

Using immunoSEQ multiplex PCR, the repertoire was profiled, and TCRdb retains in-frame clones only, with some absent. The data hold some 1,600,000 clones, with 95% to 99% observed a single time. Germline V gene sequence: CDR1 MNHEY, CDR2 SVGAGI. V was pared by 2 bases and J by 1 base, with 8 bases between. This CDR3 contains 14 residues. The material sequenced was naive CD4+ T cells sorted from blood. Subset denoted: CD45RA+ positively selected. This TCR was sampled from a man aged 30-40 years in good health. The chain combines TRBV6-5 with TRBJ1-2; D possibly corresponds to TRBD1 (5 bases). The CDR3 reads CASSYGQGNYGYTF. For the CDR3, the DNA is TGTGCCAGCAGTTACGGGCAGGGTAACTATGGCTACACCTTC.